The TCR beta chain under discussion was sequenced for a study of PD-1 blockade in mismatch repair-deficient tumors (dated by TCRdb to the late 2010s). Study-level background: Between late 2013 and late 2016, the trial enrolled 65 to 95 consecutive patients with eleven to twelve types of mismatch repair-deficient cancer, all of whom had received prior treatment and were progressing. Deep sequencing of TCR CDR3 regions was used to track tumor-associated T cell clones in peripheral blood of patients responding to PD-1 blockade.

V is cut by 4 bases and J by 2 bases, and the space between the germline ends is 13 bases. The CDR3 runs 15 amino acids, cysteine and phenylalanine included. Kept here is only the CDR3 DNA, which spans 45 bases and is read in frame from base 1. CDR1 and CDR2, per the germline V gene, are SGHRS and YFSETQ. According to the study, the label for this sample's time point signals: peripheral blood before pembrolizumab. For every enrolled patient, mismatch repair deficiency was confirmed by either polymerase chain reaction or immunohistochemistry. TCR sequencing was performed for a few patients who responded to pembrolizumab therapy. Pembrolizumab PD-1 blockade was prospectively tested in advanced mismatch repair-deficient cancers, regardless of tissue of origin, in the phase II trial. Peripheral blood T cell samples were gathered serially, both before PD-1 blockade started and at multiple time points afterward. Blood sampling time points were reported as weeks after the first dose of pembrolizumab.

Notes on this clone: This clone's antigen is unknown. The input lacks base qualities; no much larger clone sits a single base away.

General findings and caveats noted by the study authors: After pembrolizumab, tumor-resident clones, which were often undetectable in blood before treatment, expanded rapidly and then contracted, generally ahead of radiologic responses.

Libraries were built with the immunoSEQ multiplex PCR assay. The table comes from immuneACCESS by way of TCRdb, which keeps in-frame sequences with V and J called. Part of the clones is missing from these tables; in studies checked, under half for an unresolved V gene and the rest for unknown reasons. Across this sample there are 15,000 to 20,000 clones, with roughly 83% seen only once. In total, the top ten clones hold over 15% of the sample. This receptor was obtained from an adult with mismatch repair-deficient cancer. This chain joins TRBV5-1 to TRBJ1-3, with TRBD1 perhaps the D gene, on 6 matching bases. The specimen comprised PBMCs, sampled before pembrolizumab treatment. CDR3 protein: CASSPDRTTGNTIYF. The DNA reads TGCGCCAGCAGCCCCGACAGGACTACTGGAAACACCATATATTTT.